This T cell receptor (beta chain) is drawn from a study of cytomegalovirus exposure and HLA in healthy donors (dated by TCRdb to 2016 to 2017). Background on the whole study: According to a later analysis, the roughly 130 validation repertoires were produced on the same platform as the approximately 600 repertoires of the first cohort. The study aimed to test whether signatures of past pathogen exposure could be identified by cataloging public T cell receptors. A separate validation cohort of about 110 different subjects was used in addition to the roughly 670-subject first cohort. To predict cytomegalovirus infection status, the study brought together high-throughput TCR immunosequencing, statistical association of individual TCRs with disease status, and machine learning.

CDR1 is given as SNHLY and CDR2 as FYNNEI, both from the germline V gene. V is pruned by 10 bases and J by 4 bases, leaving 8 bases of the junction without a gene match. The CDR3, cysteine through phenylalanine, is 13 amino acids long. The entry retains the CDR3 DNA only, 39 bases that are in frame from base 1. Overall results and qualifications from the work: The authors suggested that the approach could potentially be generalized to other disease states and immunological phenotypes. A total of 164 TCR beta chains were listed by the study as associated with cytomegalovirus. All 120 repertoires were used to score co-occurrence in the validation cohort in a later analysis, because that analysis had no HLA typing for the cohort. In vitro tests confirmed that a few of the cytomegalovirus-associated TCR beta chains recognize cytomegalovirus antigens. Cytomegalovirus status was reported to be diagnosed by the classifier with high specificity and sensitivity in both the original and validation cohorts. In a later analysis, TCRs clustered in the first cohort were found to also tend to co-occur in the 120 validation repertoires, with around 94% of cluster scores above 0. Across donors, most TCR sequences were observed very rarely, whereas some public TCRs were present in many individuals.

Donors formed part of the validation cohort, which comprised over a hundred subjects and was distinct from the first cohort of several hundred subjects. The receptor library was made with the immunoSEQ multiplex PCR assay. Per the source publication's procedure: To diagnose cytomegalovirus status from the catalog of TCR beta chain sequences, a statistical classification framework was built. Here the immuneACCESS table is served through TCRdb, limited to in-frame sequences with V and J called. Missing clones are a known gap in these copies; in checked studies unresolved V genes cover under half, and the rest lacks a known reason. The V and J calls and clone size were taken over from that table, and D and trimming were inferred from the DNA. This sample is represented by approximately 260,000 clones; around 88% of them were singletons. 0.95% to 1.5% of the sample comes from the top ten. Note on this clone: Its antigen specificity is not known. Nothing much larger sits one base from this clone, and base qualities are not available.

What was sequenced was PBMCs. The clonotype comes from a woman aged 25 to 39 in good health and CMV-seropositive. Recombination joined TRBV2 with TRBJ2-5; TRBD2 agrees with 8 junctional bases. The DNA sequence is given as TGTGCCATTCAGCGGGAGAGCTTAGAGACCCAGTACTTC. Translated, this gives CAIQRESLETQYF. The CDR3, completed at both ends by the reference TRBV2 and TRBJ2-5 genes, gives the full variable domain EPEVTQTPSHQVTQMGQEVILRCVPISNHLYFYWYRQILGQKVEFLVSFYNNEISEKSEIFDDQFSVERPDGSNFTLKIRSTKLEDSAMYFCAIQRESLETQYFGPGTRLLVL.